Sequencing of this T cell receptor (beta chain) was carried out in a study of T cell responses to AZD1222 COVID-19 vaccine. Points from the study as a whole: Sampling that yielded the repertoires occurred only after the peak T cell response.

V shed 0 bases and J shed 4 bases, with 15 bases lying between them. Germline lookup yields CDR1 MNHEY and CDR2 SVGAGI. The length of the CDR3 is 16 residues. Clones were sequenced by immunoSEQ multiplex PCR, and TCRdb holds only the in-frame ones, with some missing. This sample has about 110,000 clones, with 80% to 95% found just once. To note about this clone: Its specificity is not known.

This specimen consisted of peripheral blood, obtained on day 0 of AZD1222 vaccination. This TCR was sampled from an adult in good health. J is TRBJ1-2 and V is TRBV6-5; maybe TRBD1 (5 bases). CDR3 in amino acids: CASSYSARRRGYGYTF. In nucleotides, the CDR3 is TGTGCCAGCAGTTACTCGGCACGTCGAAGGGGCTATGGCTACACCTTC.